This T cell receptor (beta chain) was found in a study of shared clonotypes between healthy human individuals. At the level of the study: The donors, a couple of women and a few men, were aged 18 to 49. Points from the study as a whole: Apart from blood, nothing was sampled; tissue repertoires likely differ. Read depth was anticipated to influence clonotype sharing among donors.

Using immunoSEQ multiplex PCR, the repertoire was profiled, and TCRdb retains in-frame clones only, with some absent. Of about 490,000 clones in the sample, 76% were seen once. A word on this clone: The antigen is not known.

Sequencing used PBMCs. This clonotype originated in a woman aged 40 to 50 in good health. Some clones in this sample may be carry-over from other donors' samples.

CDR3 coding DNA: TGCAGCGTTGAAGAGGGGCACGGCGGGAGCCTTTACAATGAGCAGTTCTTC. This sequence encodes CSVEEGHGGSLYNEQFF. The chain links TRBV29-1 to TRBJ2-1, with 7 bases that match TRBD2. The CDR3 is 17 amino acids. Germline-derived CDR1 and CDR2 are SQVTM and ANQGSEA. The trim removed 0 bases at V and 4 bases at J, leaving 12 bases unmatched.